This T cell receptor (beta chain) emerged from a study of T cell responses to AZD1222 COVID-19 vaccine. The data were produced by immunoSEQ multiplex PCR, yet TCRdb's version contains in-frame clones alone and is incomplete. The sample holds approximately 150,000 clones, roughly 89% seen once. With regard to this clone: Its specificity is unknown.

Germline lookup yields CDR1 SGHDN and CDR2 FVKESK. Trimming removed 0 bases from V and 7 bases from J; junction bases left unmatched: 8. This CDR3 is built from 15 residues. Study-wide findings and caveats: Just a handful of AZD1222 recipients tested seropositive at baseline.

The chain couples TRBV14 to TRBJ2-7; 8 bases match TRBD2. This clonotype originated in an adult who received the MenACWY meningococcal vaccine as a control. Source: peripheral blood, taken 28 days after the second dose of the MenACWY control vaccine. DNA for the CDR3: TGTGCCAGCAGCCAAGAGGCCCCGGGACTAGGGGAGCAGTACTTC. It specifies CASSQEAPGLGEQYF. Using reference TRBV14 and TRBJ2-7 for the parts outside the CDR3, the full variable domain is EAGVTQFPSHSVIEKGQTVTLRCDPISGHDNLYWYRRVMGKEIKFLLHFVKESKQDESGMPNNRFLAERTGGTYSTLKVQPAELEDSGVYFCASSQEAPGLGEQYFGPGTRLTVT.